This TCR beta chain was captured in a study of Ad26.COV2.S vaccination and SARS-CoV-2 variants. Trimming left V 6 bases short and J 1 base short, with 9 bases between. The CDR3 is 13 residues long. Only one count was recorded for this clone. The treatment: about 20 received Ad26.COV2.S at low or high dose, single or two shots; roughly five received placebo; per-sample allocation not given. Day 63 after the first injection of vaccine or placebo was the sampling time. Sequencing used immunoSEQ multiplex PCR; TCRdb keeps in-frame clones, though not all of them. The sample includes about 500,000 clones, 89% of them seen just once.

The input for sequencing was peripheral blood, taken in a trial of Ad26.COV2.S vaccine versus placebo. The chain is built from TRBV12-3 or TRBV12-4 and TRBJ1-2; D uncertain. The source is a person aged 18-60 years who received the Ad26.COV2.S COVID-19 vaccine or a placebo. CDR3 in DNA: TGTGCCAGCAGCCCCCCTGGTAACTATGGCTACACCTTC. Translated: CASSPPGNYGYTF.